These 20 T cell receptor beta chains were sequenced from one sample in a study of blood T cells in healthy people across ages. It was with a sample-barcoded 5' primer and a J-beta primer mix that a second PCR of about 7 to 12 cycles was run. TCRdb processed the 5' RACE reads anew with MiXCR; each CDR3 protein has one entry. The sample yields about 670,000 distinct CDR3 sequences, about 43% seen once. Sequenced sample: blood. All receptors come from a man at least 80 years old in good health.

This clonotype was recorded many times. The V call is TRBV12-3 or TRBV12-4, the J call TRBJ2-5; 10 nucleotides agree with TRBD2. V lost 6 bases to trimming and J lost 9 bases; unmatched junction nucleotides: 4. The length of the CDR3 is 12 residues. In nucleotides, the CDR3 is TGTGCCAGCAGCGGGACTAGCGATCCCCAGTACTTC. Its translation: CASSGTSDPQYF.

The V gene is TRBV6-6, the J gene TRBJ2-5; 10 bases are shared with TRBD2. The CDR3 has 14 amino acids. Germline V CDR1 and CDR2: MNHNY, SVGAGI (reference sequence). The J segment lost 4 bases and the V segment lost 6 bases, leaving 5 bases of the junction unmatched. The CDR3 protein is CASRASGRGETQYF. The CDR3 DNA reads TGTGCCAGCAGGGCGAGCGGGAGGGGAGAGACCCAGTACTTC.

The chain joins TRBV3-1 to TRBJ2-1, with no clear D. V lost 1 base and J 10 bases, leaving 11 bases between the germline ends. Germline CDR1 reads LGHDT; CDR2 reads YNNKEL (reference sequence). The CDR3 extends over 13 amino acids. The CDR3 region has the DNA TGTGCCAGCAGCCAAGTGACGTCCTACGAGCAGTTCTTC. It codes for CASSQVTSYEQFF.

This clonotype was observed a few times. The chain joins TRBV4-3 to TRBJ2-7; 8 bases are a match to TRBD2. V trimming: 0 bases; J trimming: 1 base; junction bases outside the gene matches: 5. Germline-derived CDR1 and CDR2 are LGHNA and YSLEER. The CDR3 consists of 16 residues. In nucleotides, the CDR3 is TGCGCCAGCAGCCAAGATCGGGGGGGAATGTCCTACGAGCAGTACTTC. It encodes CASSQDRGGMSYEQYF.

The rearrangement joins TRBV18 to TRBJ1-2; maybe TRBD1 (6 bases). Germline V gives CDR1 KGHSH, CDR2 LQKENI. Trimming left V 3 bases short and J 6 bases short, with 17 bases between. The CDR3 loop spans 15 amino acids. The CDR3 coding sequence is TGTGCCAGCTCACCTGACCCAGGGGTCGGGGATGGCTACACCTTC. Translating it yields CASSPDPGVGDGYTF.

This chain joins TRBV7-9 and TRBJ2-1; the D is unclear. Germline CDR1 and CDR2: SEHNR and FQNEAQ (reference sequence). There are 15 residues in the CDR3. V was trimmed by 1 base and J by 8 bases, leaving 15 bases between them. The CDR3: CASSLGAVPGHEQFF. CDR3 sequence (DNA): TGTGCCAGCAGCTTAGGGGCAGTCCCGGGCCATGAGCAGTTCTTC.

This clonotype was seen more than once but under ten times. The chain carries TRBV7-2 and TRBJ2-1, with D tentatively TRBD1 (5 bases). The CDR3 is made up of 16 amino acids. The germline CDR1 and CDR2 sequences are SGHTA and FQGNSA. V lost 5 bases and J lost 8, with 22 bases in between. The CDR3 DNA reads TGTGCCAGCAGCCTTAGGGCCACAGGATTGATCTATGAGCAGTTCTTC. This encodes CASSLRATGLIYEQFF.

In its sample, this clonotype was seen once. This may be a read error: a much more frequent sequence differs by one nucleotide. The chain employs TRBV25-1 and TRBJ1-4; tentative D call: TRBD1 (6 bases). CDR3 size: 15 residues. In germline, CDR1 is MGHDK, CDR2 SYGVNS. CDR3 protein: CTSSSPGEQGEKLFF. The CDR3 DNA sequence: TGTACCAGCAGTTCTCCGGGGGAACAGGGAGAAAAACTGTTTTTT.

The chain joins TRBV20-1 to TRBJ2-7; weak D call: TRBD1 (6 bases). The CDR3 sequence is 11 residues long. Trimming removed 3 bases at V and 9 bases at J, with 12 bases between. Germline loops: CDR1 DFQATT, CDR2 SNEGSKA (reference sequence). The chain's CDR3 is CSASLDSRQYF. DNA for the CDR3: TGCAGTGCTAGTCTGGACAGCAGGCAGTACTTC.

This clonotype was counted a few times. The chain joins TRBV28 to TRBJ2-1, with D maybe TRBD1 (5 bases). The CDR3 is made up of 18 amino acids. Germline assignment: CDR1 MDHEN and CDR2 SYDVKM. V lost 1 base and J lost 2, with 18 bases in between. The DNA for the CDR3 is TGTGCCAGCAGTTTATACCCCTTAGCAGGGATAGCCTACAATGAGCAGTTCTTC. Protein: CASSLYPLAGIAYNEQFF.

The V and J genes are TRBV7-9 and TRBJ1-2; TRBD1 aligns across 9 bases. V shed 1 base and J 6 bases; nucleotides not matched to a gene: 3. The CDR3 runs to 14 residues. Germline loops: CDR1 SEHNR, CDR2 FQNEAQ (reference sequence). In DNA form, the CDR3 reads TGTGCCAGCAGCTTAGTCGACAGGGGGAATGGCTACACCTTC. This gives the protein CASSLVDRGNGYTF.

The genes are TRBV5-1 and TRBJ2-1, with 9 positions matching TRBD2. With 4 bases clipped from V and 7 bases from J, the junction kept 12 bases outside the gene matches. The germline CDR1 and CDR2 sequences are SGHRS and YFSETQ. This CDR3 spans 16 amino acids. The chain's CDR3 is CASSLRLLAGRNEQFF. CDR3 nucleotides: TGCGCCAGCAGCCTCCGATTGCTAGCGGGAAGGAATGAGCAGTTCTTC.

This clonotype was observed a handful of times. The chain recombines TRBV20-1 with TRBJ2-5; D is ambiguous. Germline V gene lookup returns CDR1 DFQATT and CDR2 SNEGSKA (reference sequence). CDR3 size: 10 residues. The V end was cut by 7 bases, the J end by 5 bases, with 8 bases between. CDR3 protein: CSVYVETQYF. The CDR3, as DNA: TGCAGTGTTTACGTCGAGACCCAGTACTTC.

The CDR3 bases are TGCAGTGCTAGAGATGTGGATGGGCCGAACTACGAGCAGTACTTC. Protein: CSARDVDGPNYEQYF. V usage is TRBV20-1 and J usage is TRBJ2-4; D unresolved. TRBJ2-7 matches the DNA end more closely, so the J call is doubtful. The CDR3 loop spans 15 amino acids. The germline CDR1 and CDR2 sequences are DFQATT and SNEGSKA (reference sequence).

This clonotype appeared a few times. V gene TRBV7-9 combines with J gene TRBJ2-5; D may match TRBD1 or TRBD2 (5 bases each). This CDR3 has 15 amino acids. Germline-derived CDR1 and CDR2 are SEHNR and FQNEAQ (reference sequence). Trimming left V 5 bases short and J 1 base short, with 14 bases between. CDR3 sequence reads: CASSQPVGTQETQYF. CDR3 DNA: TGTGCCAGCAGCCAACCGGTGGGGACCCAAGAGACCCAGTACTTC.

This clonotype has a handful of counts. V usage is TRBV6-2 or TRBV6-3 and J usage is TRBJ1-2, with D tentatively TRBD1 (5 bases). This CDR3 has 14 amino acids. Germline CDR1 MNHEY, CDR2 SVGEGT. The ends were cut back, 5 bases at V and 5 bases at J, with 15 bases in the middle. DNA of the CDR3: TGTGCCAGCAGTCCTAAAAGAACAGGATATGGCTACACCTTC. Its protein is CASSPKRTGYGYTF.

The chain has TRBV25-1 and TRBJ1-5; 7 nucleotides agree with TRBD1. Trimming cost V 6 bases and J 7 bases; bases outside gene matches: 9. This CDR3 spans 14 amino acids. The germline CDR1 and CDR2 sequences are MGHDK and SYGVNS. DNA of the CDR3: TGTGCCAGCAGACAAACAGGGGAAACCCAGCCCCAGCATTTT. Translation gives CASRQTGETQPQHF. The full variable domain, in which reference TRBV25-1 and TRBJ1-5 provide the parts outside the CDR3, is EADIYQTPRYLVIGTGKKITLECSQTMGHDKMYWYQQDPGMELHLIHYSYGVNSTEKGDLSSESTVSRIRTEHFPLTLESARPSHTSQYLCASRQTGETQPQHFGDGTRLSIL.

This clonotype was detected once. A read error may be the cause here, since a much bigger clone is one base away. This chain links TRBV29-1 with TRBJ2-5; D might be TRBD2 (5 bases). CDR3 length: 15 amino acids. Per germline, CDR1 SQVTM and CDR2 ANQGSEA. CDR3 amino acids: CSVKEAGRPQETQYF. The CDR3 coding sequence is TGCAGCGTTAAAGAGGCGGGCAGGCCCCAAGAGACCCAGTACTTC.

This clonotype was recorded a few times. The J gene is TRBJ2-3, the V gene TRBV7-9; 10 bases match TRBD1. J lost 3 bases, V lost 5 bases, and 8 bases had no gene match. The germline CDR1 and CDR2 sequences are SEHNR and FQNEAQ (reference sequence). CDR3 length equals 16 residues. The CDR3 DNA reads TGTGCCAGCAGCGCACGACAGGGGGCGGTAACAGATACGCAGTATTTT. Encoded protein: CASSARQGAVTDTQYF. The full variable domain, its missing parts supplied by reference TRBV7-9 and TRBJ2-3, is DTGVSQNPRHKITKRGQNVTFRCDPISEHNRLYWYRQTLGQGPEFLTYFQNEAQLEKSRLLSDRFSAERPKGSFSTLEIQRTEQGDSAMYLCASSARQGAVTDTQYFGPGTRLTVL.

This clonotype was observed a few times. The chain employs TRBV7-9 and TRBJ2-5, with 7 bases fitting TRBD1. The J segment lost 1 base and the V segment lost 2 bases, leaving 7 bases of the junction unmatched. The CDR3 has 16 residues. Germline-derived CDR1 and CDR2 are SEHNR and FQNEAQ (reference sequence). DNA of the CDR3: TGTGCCAGCAGCTTACCCGTAGGGACAGCCCAAGAGACCCAGTACTTC. Protein product: CASSLPVGTAQETQYF.